A selection of T cell receptor beta chains follows, all from one sample in a study of cytomegalovirus exposure and HLA in healthy donors. TCRdb's copy holds only in-frame clones and misses some; the assay was immunoSEQ multiplex PCR. This table has 150,000 to 200,000 clones, 65% to 85% appearing once. The sample consisted of PBMCs. The receptors shown here come from a man aged 18 to 29 in good health and CMV-seronegative. Both conserved end residues are part of each CDR3. The D gene is left open where the match is weak. Where a row states a size, it is once, few, many or the class of an expanded clone; other rows omit it.

abundance	v_gene	d_gene	j_gene	CDR3aa	CDR3nt
-	TRBV27	-	TRBJ1-1	CASSFSYVNTEAFF	TGTGCCAGCAGTTTTAGTTACGTGAACACTGAAGCTTTCTTT
-	TRBV6-1	-	TRBJ1-3	CASSEGVWMRTNSGNTIYF	TGTGCCAGCAGTGAAGGAGTGTGGATGCGGACAAACTCTGGAAACACCATATATTTT
-	TRBV10-3	TRBD1	TRBJ2-4	CAISDYASTGVTKNIQYF	TGTGCCATCAGTGACTATGCCTCGACAGGGGTAACCAAAAACATTCAGTACTTC
-	TRBV5-1	-	TRBJ2-3	CASSLEQAASTDTQYF	TGCGCCAGCAGCTTGGAACAGGCAGCTAGCACAGATACGCAGTATTTT
-	TRBV4-3	TRBD2	TRBJ2-3	CASSQDLLAGNSDTQYF	TGCGCCAGCAGCCAAGATCTACTAGCGGGGAATTCAGATACGCAGTATTTT
-	TRBV5-6	-	TRBJ1-1	CASSSNQGRVAFF	TGTGCCAGCAGCTCGAATCAGGGCCGCGTAGCTTTCTTT
-	TRBV14	-	TRBJ1-2	CASSQDREGDGYTF	TGTGCCAGCAGCCAAGATCGGGAGGGGGATGGCTACACCTTC
-	TRBV6-6	-	TRBJ2-1	CASGRYYNEQFF	TGTGCCAGCGGGAGGTATTACAATGAGCAGTTCTTC
-	TRBV2	TRBD2	TRBJ2-5	CASSGREGETQYF	TGTGCCAGCAGTGGAAGGGAGGGGGAGACCCAGTACTTC
-	TRBV20-1	-	TRBJ2-7	CSARTGPEQYF	TGCAGTGCTAGAACAGGGCCGGAGCAGTACTTC
-	TRBV6-5	-	TRBJ1-1	CASVSGVEKAFF	TGTGCCAGCGTTTCAGGGGTCGAGAAGGCTTTCTTT
-	TRBV25-1	TRBD1	TRBJ2-7	CASSDPRRGFAEQYF	TGTGCCAGCAGTGACCCTCGCAGGGGGTTCGCCGAGCAGTACTTC
-	TRBV28	-	TRBJ1-4	CASRRGDPEKLFF	TGTGCCAGCAGAAGGGGCGATCCTGAAAAACTGTTTTTT
-	TRBV19	-	TRBJ2-3	CASSGGLYTQYF	TGTGCCAGTAGTGGGGGACTCTATACGCAGTATTTT
once	TRBV7-2	TRBD1	TRBJ1-5	CASSWDRDQPQHF	TGTGCCAGCAGCTGGGACAGGGATCAGCCCCAGCATTTT
-	TRBV18	TRBD1	TRBJ1-1	CASSEREGAITEAFF	TGTGCCAGCTCAGAACGTGAGGGGGCAATCACTGAAGCTTTCTTT
-	TRBV14	TRBD1	TRBJ1-2	CASSQEPGTGDGYTF	TGTGCCAGCAGCCAAGAACCCGGGACAGGGGATGGCTACACCTTC
once	TRBV9	-	TRBJ1-2	CAIKLPGLGGYGYTF	TGTGCCATCAAACTACCGGGGCTGGGGGGATATGGCTACACCTTC
-	TRBV27	-	TRBJ2-5	CASSLGGAGWETQYF	TGTGCCAGCAGTTTAGGGGGGGCAGGTTGGGAGACCCAGTACTTC
-	TRBV7-6	-	TRBJ2-7	CASSEGRGASYEQYF	TGTGCCAGCAGCGAGGGGAGGGGGGCCTCCTACGAGCAGTACTTC
-	TRBV7-2	TRBD2	TRBJ2-1	CASSTTSGHNEQFF	TGTGCCAGCAGCACCACTAGCGGACACAATGAGCAGTTCTTC
-	TRBV27	-	TRBJ2-7	CASSLPGSREQYF	TGTGCCAGCAGTTTACCGGGGAGTCGCGAGCAGTACTTC
-	TRBV7-8	-	TRBJ2-1	CASTLVRARDEQFF	TGTGCCAGCACCCTAGTCCGGGCCAGGGATGAGCAGTTCTTC
few	TRBV11-2	TRBD1	TRBJ2-5	CASSTPTGGYETQYF	TGTGCCAGCAGCACCCCGACAGGGGGCTATGAGACCCAGTACTTC
-	TRBV5-5	TRBD2	TRBJ2-1	CASSYGLAGVTEQFF	TGTGCCAGCAGCTACGGACTAGCGGGAGTAACTGAGCAGTTCTTC
-	TRBV2	-	TRBJ1-6	CASFQGRSNSPLHF	TGTGCCAGCTTTCAGGGGAGAAGTAATTCACCCCTCCACTTT
-	TRBV7-9	TRBD2	TRBJ2-7	CASSLWTSGRNYEQYF	TGTGCCAGCAGCCTGTGGACTAGCGGGAGAAACTACGAGCAGTACTTC
-	TRBV7-9	TRBD1	TRBJ2-2	CSSSSTMDRDVGELFF	TGTTCCAGCAGCTCAACGATGGACAGGGATGTCGGGGAGCTGTTTTTT
few	TRBV5-1	-	TRBJ2-5	CASSEGAGRQETQYF	TGCGCCAGCAGCGAAGGGGCAGGTCGGCAAGAGACCCAGTACTTC
-	TRBV5-4	-	TRBJ1-2	CASSLRGGGYTF	TGTGCCAGCAGCTTAAGGGGCGGTGGCTACACCTTC
-	TRBV7-6	TRBD1	TRBJ1-4	CASSLVIGDRKLFF	TGTGCCAGCAGCTTAGTTATAGGGGACAGAAAACTGTTTTTT
-	TRBV9	TRBD1	TRBJ2-5	CASSVAGQGGAQYF	TGTGCCAGCAGCGTAGCTGGACAGGGGGGAGCCCAGTACTTC
-	TRBV14	-	TRBJ1-5	CAIETTRQGDQPQHF	TGTGCCATCGAAACCACCCGGCAGGGCGATCAGCCCCAGCATTTT
once	TRBV18	-	TRBJ2-2	CASSPPHRDRTGELFF	TGTGCCAGCTCACCACCCCACAGGGATCGCACCGGGGAGCTGTTTTTT
-	TRBV9	-	TRBJ2-1	CASSPRTGNNEQFF	TGTGCCAGCAGCCCACGGACGGGAAACAATGAGCAGTTCTTC
-	TRBV28	-	TRBJ2-1	CASTGAAYNEQFF	TGTGCCAGCACGGGAGCTGCCTACAATGAGCAGTTCTTC
-	TRBV28	-	TRBJ1-3	CASRGRGTGNTIYF	TGTGCCAGCAGGGGAAGAGGGACAGGAAACACCATATATTTT
-	TRBV15	TRBD1	TRBJ2-1	CATSPGQGADEQFF	TGTGCCACCTCCCCGGGACAGGGGGCCGATGAGCAGTTCTTC
-	TRBV2	-	TRBJ2-2	CASNAVEGTGELFF	TGTGCCAGCAATGCGGTCGAGGGAACCGGGGAGCTGTTTTTT
-	TRBV7-9	-	TRBJ1-2	CASSLGQEDGYTF	TGTGCCAGCAGCTTAGGACAGGAAGATGGCTACACCTTC
-	TRBV11-2	-	TRBJ1-2	CASSLGRYNYGYTF	TGTGCCAGCAGCTTGGGCAGATATAACTATGGCTACACCTTC
-	TRBV5-1	TRBD1	TRBJ1-5	CASSTTGGQPQHF	TGCGCCAGCAGTACGACAGGGGGCCAGCCCCAGCATTTT
-	TRBV27	-	TRBJ2-7	CASSLGGEQYF	TGTGCCAGCAGTTTGGGGGGCGAGCAGTACTTC
-	TRBV4-1	-	TRBJ2-3	CASSQVRGGEDTQYF	TGCGCCAGCAGCCAAGTGCGGGGAGGAGAAGATACGCAGTATTTT
-	TRBV29-1	-	TRBJ1-2	CSAGQRNYGYTF	TGCAGCGCCGGACAGAGGAACTATGGCTACACCTTC
-	TRBV12-5	-	TRBJ1-1	CASGFGNTEAFF	TGTGCTAGTGGTTTCGGGAACACTGAAGCTTTCTTT
few	TRBV2	TRBD1	TRBJ2-4	CASQTGVAKNIQYF	TGTGCCAGTCAAACAGGGGTAGCCAAAAACATTCAGTACTTC
once	TRBV5-1	-	TRBJ1-1	CASSRDSPDTEAFF	TGCGCCAGCAGTAGAGACAGCCCAGACACTGAAGCTTTCTTT
once	TRBV19	-	TRBJ2-5	CASSIALSGWETQYF	TGTGCCAGTAGTATAGCCCTCAGCGGCTGGGAGACCCAGTACTTC
-	TRBV7-2	-	TRBJ2-7	CASSSPGSYEQYF	TGTGCCAGCAGCTCCCCGGGCTCCTACGAGCAGTACTTC
-	TRBV29-1	-	TRBJ1-4	CSWWEEGSEKLFF	TGCAGTTGGTGGGAGGAAGGATCTGAAAAACTGTTTTTT